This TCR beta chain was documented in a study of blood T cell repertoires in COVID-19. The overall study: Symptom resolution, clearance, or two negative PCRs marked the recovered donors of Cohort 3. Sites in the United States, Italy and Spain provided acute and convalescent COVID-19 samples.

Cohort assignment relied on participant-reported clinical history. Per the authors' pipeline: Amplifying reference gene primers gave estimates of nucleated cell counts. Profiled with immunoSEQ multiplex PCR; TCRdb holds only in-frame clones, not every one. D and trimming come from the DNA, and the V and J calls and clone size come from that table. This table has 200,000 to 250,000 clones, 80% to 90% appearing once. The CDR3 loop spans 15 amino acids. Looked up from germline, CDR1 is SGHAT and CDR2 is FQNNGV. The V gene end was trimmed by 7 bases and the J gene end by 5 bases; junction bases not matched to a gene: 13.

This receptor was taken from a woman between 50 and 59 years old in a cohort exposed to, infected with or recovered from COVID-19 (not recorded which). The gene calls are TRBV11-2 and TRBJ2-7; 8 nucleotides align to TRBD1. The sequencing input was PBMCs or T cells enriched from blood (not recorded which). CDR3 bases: TGTGCCAGCATCCATCGGGCAGGGGGCGAAAACGAGCAGTACTTC. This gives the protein CASIHRAGGENEQYF.